The 24 T cell receptor beta chains reported below all come from one sample, sequenced in a study of cytomegalovirus exposure and HLA in healthy donors (dated by TCRdb to the late 2010s). Library generation was performed with the immunoSEQ multiplex PCR assay. For the multiplex PCR, a mixture combining 60 forward primers for TCR Vbeta segments and 13 reverse primers for TCR Jbeta segments was used. Held by TCRdb, this immuneACCESS table contains in-frame sequences only and omits some clones. Under half of the omission traces to an unresolved V gene where checked; the cause of the rest is unknown. The sample profile shows 65,000 to 95,000 clones; 65% to 85% of them were found once. The ten top clones hold approximately 3.2% of the sample. What was sequenced was PBMCs. These TCRs come from a man aged 50-60 years in good health and CMV-seronegative.

The table lists this clone with a few counts. The chain is built from TRBV30 and TRBJ2-3; 9 nucleotides match TRBD1. Trimming at V came to 3 bases and at J to 3 bases, leaving 4 bases not matched to a gene. There are 14 residues in the CDR3. Germline CDR1 is GTSNPN and CDR2 is SVGIG (reference sequence). The CDR3 sequence: CAWRRDRVTDTQYF. CDR3 bases: TGTGCCTGGAGAAGGGACAGGGTAACAGATACGCAGTATTTT.

This clone has more than one count but fewer than ten. The chain is built from TRBV5-5 and TRBJ1-5, with D unclear. The ends were cut back, 3 bases at V and 7 bases at J, with 11 bases in the middle. The CDR3 sequence is 13 residues long. CDR1 is SGHKS, CDR2 YYEKEE, per germline (reference sequence). CDR3 in DNA: TGTGCCAGCAGCTATGAGGAGGGACAGCCCCAGCATTTT. It specifies CASSYEEGQPQHF.

The chain employs TRBV6-1 and TRBJ1-2, with a weak D call TRBD1 (6 bases). Trimming left V 8 bases short and J 6 bases short, with 19 bases between. In germline, CDR1 is MNHNS, CDR2 SASEGT. The CDR3 extends over 14 amino acids. The CDR3 nucleotides are TGTGCCAGCCTAGTGGGGGGGCCCGGGGATGGCTACACCTTC. This encodes CASLVGGPGDGYTF.

This chain links TRBV5-6 with TRBJ1-1, with D possibly being TRBD1 (5 bases). Trimming cost V 3 bases and J 7 bases, with 7 bases left between them. The CDR3 consists of 11 residues. CDR1 is SGHDT, CDR2 YYEEEE, per germline. The CDR3 region is CASSWGDEAFF. DNA for the CDR3: TGTGCCAGCAGCTGGGGCGATGAAGCTTTCTTT. The full variable domain, its missing parts supplied by reference TRBV5-6 and TRBJ1-1, is DAGVTQSPTHLIKTRGQQVTLRCSPKSGHDTVSWYQQALGQGPQFIFQYYEEEERQRGNFPDRFSGHQFPNYSSELNVNALLLGDSALYLCASSWGDEAFFGQGTRLTVV.

This clone was observed a handful of times. The chain is built from TRBV4-1 and TRBJ1-1; 7 bases map to TRBD1. This CDR3 has 13 amino acids. The ends lost 5 bases at V and 1 base at J; junction bases unmatched: 1. Per the germline V gene, CDR1 is MGHRA and CDR2 is YSYEKL. CDR3 nucleotides: TGCGCCAGCAGCAGACAGGGGAACACTGAAGCTTTCTTT. This codes for CASSRQGNTEAFF.

CDR3 bases: TGTGCCAGCAGCTTAGGAAGGGCAGCGGATCAGCCCCAGCATTTT. Amino acid sequence: CASSLGRAADQPQHF. The chain links TRBV7-2 to TRBJ1-5; unclear D gene. This CDR3 comprises 15 residues. V was pared by 1 base and J by 5 bases, with 12 bases between. Germline CDR1 reads SGHTA; CDR2 reads FQGNSA.

The chain links TRBV19 to TRBJ2-3, with D uncertain. With 7 bases removed from V and 0 bases from J, the gap between germline ends came to 11 bases. CDR1 and CDR2 (germline): LNHDA, SQIVND (reference sequence). This CDR3 is built from 14 residues. The CDR3 sequence is CASKVAGSTDTQYF. CDR3 DNA sequence: TGTGCCAGTAAAGTGGCAGGTAGCACAGATACGCAGTATTTT.

CDR3 in amino acids: CASRGGVMAKNIQYF. CDR3 DNA sequence: TGTGCCAGCAGAGGCGGGGTTATGGCCAAAAACATTCAGTACTTC. This sequence joins TRBV2 and TRBJ2-4; a weak D match, TRBD2 (6 bases). This CDR3 region has 15 residues. Germline CDR1 and CDR2: SNHLY and FYNNEI. Between the trimmed V and J ends, which lost 6 bases and 1 base, there was a span of 13 bases. The whole variable domain, remainder taken from reference TRBV2 and TRBJ2-4, is EPEVTQTPSHQVTQMGQEVILRCVPISNHLYFYWYRQILGQKVEFLVSFYNNEISEKSEIFDDQFSVERPDGSNFTLKIRSTKLEDSAMYFCASRGGVMAKNIQYFGAGTRLSVL.

The chain uses TRBV7-9 and TRBJ1-5; 7 bases line up with TRBD1. From germline, CDR1 is SEHNR and CDR2 FQNEAQ (reference sequence). The junction had 5 bases not matched to a gene; V was cut back by 6 bases and J by 3 bases. This CDR3 has 14 residues. CDR3 protein: CASSTTGDNQPQHF. The CDR3 DNA reads as TGTGCCAGCAGTACCACAGGGGACAATCAGCCCCAGCATTTT.

The chain couples TRBV9 to TRBJ1-1, with D perhaps TRBD1 (6 bases). Germline V gene sequence: CDR1 SGDLS, CDR2 YYNGEE. V was trimmed by 4 bases and J by 1 base, leaving 11 bases between them. The CDR3 length is 14 residues. CDR3 sequence (DNA): TGTGCCAGCAGCCCCCACAGGGAGAACACTGAAGCTTTCTTT. As protein: CASSPHRENTEAFF. The full variable domain, its missing parts supplied by reference TRBV9 and TRBJ1-1, is DSGVTQTPKHLITATGQRVTLRCSPRSGDLSVYWYQQSLDQGLQFLIQYYNGEERAKGNILERFSAQQFPDLHSELNLSSLELGDSALYFCASSPHRENTEAFFGQGTRLTVV.

This clone was counted only a few times. The CDR3 sequence is CASSIGTDKNIQYF. The DNA of the CDR3 is TGTGCCAGCAGCATCGGGACAGACAAGAACATTCAGTACTTC. The chain carries TRBV7-2 and TRBJ2-4; TRBD1 matches at 7 bases. Germline CDR1 SGHTA, CDR2 FQGNSA. The CDR3 length is 14 residues. Trimming cost V 5 bases and J 7 bases; bases outside gene matches: 8.

The V and J genes are TRBV10-2 and TRBJ2-1, with TRBD2 identical over 9 bases. The J segment lost 4 bases and the V segment lost 9 bases, leaving 1 base of the junction unmatched. The CDR3 is made up of 12 amino acids. The germline V gene encodes CDR1 WSHSY and CDR2 SAAADI. The CDR3 reads CASSGGYNEQFF. In DNA form, the CDR3 reads TGCGCCAGTAGCGGGGGTTACAATGAGCAGTTCTTC.

This clone occurred a few times. V and J are TRBV7-8 and TRBJ2-3; D might be TRBD1 (6 bases). The CDR3 contains 11 residues. The germline V and J ends were trimmed by 5 bases and 8 bases, with 8 bases remaining between them. The germline V gene has CDR1 SGHVS and CDR2 FQNEAQ. The CDR3 here is CASSDRSTQYF. The CDR3 DNA follows: TGTGCCAGCAGCGACAGGTCTACGCAGTATTTT.

The rearrangement uses TRBV9 and TRBJ1-2, with TRBD1 matching 8 bases. The CDR3 is made up of 16 amino acids. The germline CDR1 and CDR2 sequences are SGDLS and YYNGEE. J lost 6 bases, V lost 5 bases, and 15 bases had no gene match. The CDR3 reads CASRGTGQGAKNGYTF. The CDR3 nucleotides are TGTGCCAGCAGGGGGACCGGGCAGGGGGCAAAGAATGGCTACACCTTC.

The chain employs TRBV14 and TRBJ1-6; no clear D. Germline CDR1 and CDR2: SGHDN and FVKESK. V gave up 5 bases and J gave up 0 bases, with 14 bases separating them. CDR3 length equals 17 residues. CDR3 in amino acids: CASSSTPWISYNSPLHF. Written as DNA, the CDR3 is TGTGCCAGCAGCTCGACACCTTGGATCTCCTATAATTCACCCCTCCACTTT. Drawing the rest from reference TRBV14 and TRBJ1-6, the complete variable domain is EAGVTQFPSHSVIEKGQTVTLRCDPISGHDNLYWYRRVMGKEIKFLLHFVKESKQDESGMPNNRFLAERTGGTYSTLKVQPAELEDSGVYFCASSSTPWISYNSPLHFGNGTRLTVT.

This clone was seen a handful of times. This chain links TRBV7-2 with TRBJ1-5, with 7 bases aligning to TRBD1. V lost 5 bases, J lost 0 bases, and 4 bases stayed unmatched. The V gene's germline CDR1 is SGHTA and CDR2 FQGNSA. The CDR3 runs to 15 residues. The CDR3, as DNA: TGTGCCAGCAGCAAGGGACAGTCTAGCAATCAGCCCCAGCATTTT. Amino acid sequence: CASSKGQSSNQPQHF.

This rearrangement joins TRBV13 to TRBJ1-4; 10 bases align to TRBD1. The CDR3 runs to 15 residues. Per the germline V gene, CDR1 is PRHDT and CDR2 is FYEKMQ (reference sequence). J gave up 8 bases and V 5 bases, and 8 bases lay outside the gene matches. CDR3 amino acids: CASSGRQGAGEKLFF. CDR3 DNA: TGTGCCAGCAGCGGACGACAGGGGGCGGGAGAAAAACTGTTTTTT.

The V gene is TRBV6-5, the J gene TRBJ1-1; unclear D gene. Germline V gene lookup returns CDR1 MNHEY and CDR2 SVGAGI. V lost 2 bases and J lost 4, with 8 bases in between. The CDR3 has 13 amino acids. Written as DNA, the CDR3 is TGTGCCAGCAGTTACGACATTCGCACTGAAGCTTTCTTT. Protein: CASSYDIRTEAFF.

The chain joins TRBV15 to TRBJ1-1; 7 bases are shared with TRBD1. The germline V gene has CDR1 LNHNV and CDR2 YYDKDF (reference sequence). V was clipped by 3 bases and J by 1 base; unmatched bases: 8. There are 16 residues in the CDR3. CDR3 DNA sequence: TGTGCCACCAGCAGGGGCCCGGGACAGCCGAACACTGAAGCTTTCTTT. It encodes CATSRGPGQPNTEAFF.

This clone was detected only once. CDR3 nucleotide sequence: TGTGCCAGTAGTGACGGCGGACAGGGCAATCAGCCCCAGCATTTT. As protein: CASSDGGQGNQPQHF. This sequence joins TRBV19 and TRBJ1-5; 7 bases agree with TRBD1. The CDR3 covers 15 residues. Trimming at V came to 5 bases and at J to 2 bases, leaving 6 bases not matched to a gene. The germline V gene encodes CDR1 LNHDA and CDR2 SQIVND (reference sequence).

V and J are TRBV5-4 and TRBJ2-1; a weak D match, TRBD1 (6 bases). Per the germline V gene, CDR1 is SGHNT and CDR2 is YYREEE (reference sequence). Trimming took off 1 base at V and 5 bases at J, with 13 bases between the two ends. CDR3 length equals 15 residues. In DNA form, the CDR3 reads TGTGCCAGCAGCTTGAAAACAGGGACGGACAATGAGCAGTTCTTC. Translation: CASSLKTGTDNEQFF.

The J gene is TRBJ1-1, the V gene TRBV27; perhaps TRBD1 as D (5 bases). Trimming left V 3 bases short and J 1 base short, with 15 bases between. CDR3 length: 16 amino acids. Germline lookup yields CDR1 MNHEY and CDR2 SMNVEV (reference sequence). Written as DNA, the CDR3 is TGTGCCAGCAGTTTCAGCAGGGCCAGATCGAACACTGAAGCTTTCTTT. This encodes CASSFSRARSNTEAFF.

This chain uses TRBV5-1 with TRBJ2-7; D perhaps matches TRBD1 (9 bases). CDR3 size: 16 residues. V was shortened by 1 base and J by 6 bases, with 20 bases between the two germline ends. Germline lookup yields CDR1 SGHRS and CDR2 YFSETQ. CDR3 nucleotides: TGCGCCAGCAGCTTGCGGGGGGGGACAGGGCAGGCCGAGCAGTACTTC. Encoded protein: CASSLRGGTGQAEQYF.

The gene calls are TRBV19 and TRBJ2-7, with D possibly being TRBD2 (6 bases). Germline V gene data show CDR1 as LNHDA and CDR2 as SQIVND (reference sequence). The CDR3 sequence is 13 residues long. The V end lost 5 bases, the J end lost 3 bases, and 11 bases lay between the germline ends. The CDR3 DNA reads TGTGCCAGTAGTGTGGGAGGCCTCTACGAGCAGTACTTC. Its translation is CASSVGGLYEQYF.